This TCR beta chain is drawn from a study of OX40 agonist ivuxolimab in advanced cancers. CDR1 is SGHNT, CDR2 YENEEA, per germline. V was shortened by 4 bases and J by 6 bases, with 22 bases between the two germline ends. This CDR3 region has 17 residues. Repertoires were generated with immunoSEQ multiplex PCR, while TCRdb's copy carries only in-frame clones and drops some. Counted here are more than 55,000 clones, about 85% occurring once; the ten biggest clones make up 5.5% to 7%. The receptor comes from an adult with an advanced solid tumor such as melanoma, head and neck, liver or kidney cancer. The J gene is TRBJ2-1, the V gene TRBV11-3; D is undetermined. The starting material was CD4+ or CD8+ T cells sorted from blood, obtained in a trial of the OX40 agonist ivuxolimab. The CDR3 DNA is TGTGCCAGCAGCTCCCCCTCTACGTCCCCATGGGGCAATGAGCAGTTCTTC. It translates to CASSSPSTSPWGNEQFF.